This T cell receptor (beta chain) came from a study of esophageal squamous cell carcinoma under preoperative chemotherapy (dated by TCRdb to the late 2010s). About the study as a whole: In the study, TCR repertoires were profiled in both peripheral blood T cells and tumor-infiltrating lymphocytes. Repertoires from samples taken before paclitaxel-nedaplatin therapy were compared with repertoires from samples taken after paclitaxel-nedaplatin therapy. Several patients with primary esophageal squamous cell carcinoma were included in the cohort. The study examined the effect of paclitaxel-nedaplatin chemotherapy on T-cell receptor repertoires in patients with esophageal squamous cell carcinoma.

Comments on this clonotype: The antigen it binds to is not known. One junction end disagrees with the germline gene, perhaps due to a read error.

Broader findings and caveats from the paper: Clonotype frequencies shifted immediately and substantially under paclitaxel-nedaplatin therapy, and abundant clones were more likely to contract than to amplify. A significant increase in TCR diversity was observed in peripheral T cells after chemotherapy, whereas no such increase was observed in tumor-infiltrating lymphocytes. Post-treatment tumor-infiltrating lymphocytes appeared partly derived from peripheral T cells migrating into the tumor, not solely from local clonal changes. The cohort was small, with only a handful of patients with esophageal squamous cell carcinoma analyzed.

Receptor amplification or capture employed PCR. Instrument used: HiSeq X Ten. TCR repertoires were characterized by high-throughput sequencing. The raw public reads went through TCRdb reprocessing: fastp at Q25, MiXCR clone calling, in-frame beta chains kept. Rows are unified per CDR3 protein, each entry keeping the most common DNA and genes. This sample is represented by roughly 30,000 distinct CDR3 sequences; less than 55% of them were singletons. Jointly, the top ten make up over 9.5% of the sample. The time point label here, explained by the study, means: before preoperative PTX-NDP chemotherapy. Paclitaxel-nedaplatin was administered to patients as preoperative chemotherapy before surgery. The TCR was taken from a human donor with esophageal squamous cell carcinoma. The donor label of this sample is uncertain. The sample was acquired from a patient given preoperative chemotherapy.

The bases read TGTGCGAGCAGTTATGACATGAACACCGAGGCGCTGTTTTTT. The translation is CASSYDMNTEALFF. This receptor chain uses TRBV7-2 and TRBJ2-2, with no confident D gene call. The CDR1 and CDR2 encoded by the germline V gene are SGHTA and FQGNSA. The CDR3 runs 14 residues from the cysteine to the phenylalanine. Only the CDR3 DNA stays, 42 bases, in frame from base 1.